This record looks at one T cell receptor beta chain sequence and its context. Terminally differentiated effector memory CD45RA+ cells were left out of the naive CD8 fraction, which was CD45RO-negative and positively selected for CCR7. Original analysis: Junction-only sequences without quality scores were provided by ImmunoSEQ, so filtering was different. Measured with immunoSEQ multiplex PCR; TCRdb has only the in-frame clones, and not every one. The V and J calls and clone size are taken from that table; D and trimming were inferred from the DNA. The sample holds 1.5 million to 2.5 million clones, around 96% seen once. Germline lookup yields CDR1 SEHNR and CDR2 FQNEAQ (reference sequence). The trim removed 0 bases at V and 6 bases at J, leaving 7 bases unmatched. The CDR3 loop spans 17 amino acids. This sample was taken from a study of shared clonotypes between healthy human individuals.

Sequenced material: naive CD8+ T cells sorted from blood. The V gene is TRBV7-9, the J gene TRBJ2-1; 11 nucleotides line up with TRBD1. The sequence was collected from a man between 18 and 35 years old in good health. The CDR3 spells CASSLAFGQGASNEQFF. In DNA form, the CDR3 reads TGTGCCAGCAGCTTAGCCTTCGGACAGGGGGCTTCCAATGAGCAGTTCTTC.